This passage covers 5 T cell receptor beta chains from one sample sequenced in a study of blood T cell repertoires in COVID-19. Measured with immunoSEQ multiplex PCR; TCRdb has only the in-frame clones, and not every one. The top ten hold about 0.7% of the sample, which has a few hundred thousand clones, approximately 91% seen once. Sequencing input: peripheral blood. The receptors derive from a human donor in a cohort sampled during active COVID-19.

Only one count was recorded for this clone. V is TRBV3-1 (or the pseudogene TRBV3-2) and J is TRBJ1-1, with a possible D match to TRBD1 (5 bases). This CDR3 comprises 17 residues. V lost 0 bases to trimming and J lost 3 bases, with 17 bases between them. Looked up from germline, CDR1 is LGHDT and CDR2 is YNNKEL (reference sequence). CDR3 sequence (DNA): TGTGCCAGCAGCCAAGACTCCTTCGGCAGGGCGGACACTGAAGCTTTCTTT. It codes for CASSQDSFGRADTEAFF.

This chain joins TRBV7-2 and TRBJ2-6, with D tentatively TRBD2 (6 bases). Germline V CDR1 and CDR2: SGHTA, FQGNSA. This CDR3 comprises 17 residues. The V end was cut by 0 bases, the J end by 2 bases, with 11 bases between. CDR3 in DNA: TGTGCCAGCAGCTTAGCGCCGGAGGGCACTGGGGCCAACGTCCTGACTTTC. This sequence encodes CASSLAPEGTGANVLTF.

The rearrangement uses TRBV7-2 and TRBJ2-1, with 13 bases that match TRBD2. Germline trimming cut 5 bases from V and 6 bases from J; bases unmatched to any gene: 7. Germline-derived CDR1 and CDR2 are SGHTA and FQGNSA. This CDR3 has 16 residues. The CDR3, as DNA: TGTGCCAGCAGCAGGACTAGCGGGAGTGAATCCAATGAGCAGTTCTTC. Its protein product is CASSRTSGSESNEQFF.

V is TRBV4-2 and J is TRBJ2-7, with 7 bases fitting TRBD2. The length of the CDR3 is 16 residues. Germline loops: CDR1 LGHNA, CDR2 YNFKEQ. With V trimmed by 0 bases and J by 4 bases, 9 bases remained unmatched. CDR3 DNA: TGTGCCAGCAGCCAAGAGAGGGGCGGGAGATCGTACGAGCAGTACTTC. Its protein is CASSQERGGRSYEQYF.

This clone showed up just once. V gene TRBV4-3 combines with J gene TRBJ1-6; a weak D match, TRBD1 (5 bases). The germline CDR1 and CDR2 sequences are LGHNA and YSLEER. V shed 3 bases and J shed 4 bases, with 16 bases lying between them. This CDR3 spans 17 amino acids. CDR3 sequence reads: CASSQTDRGHYNSPLHF. The CDR3 nucleotides read TGCGCCAGCAGCCAGACGGATAGAGGACATTATAATTCACCCCTCCACTTT.